Listed below are T cell receptor beta chains from one sample, sequenced in a study of T-cell reconstitution after alpha-beta-depleted transplantation in children. TCRdb fed the PCR reads into MiXCR, producing one record per CDR3 protein. The sample has around 800,000 distinct CDR3 sequences; under 20% are singletons. The sequenced sample was PBMCs, mostly from graft donor cells, obtained 360 days after TCRalphabeta/CD19-depleted stem cell transplant. The source of these receptors is a male patient younger than 18 who had a stem cell transplant for acute lymphoblastic leukemia, so the T cells may come from the graft donor. Both conserved end residues are part of each CDR3. The D gene is left open where the match is weak. Size values are once, few and many counts, or a class for expanded clones, and some rows have none.

v_call: TRBV21-1; clone_size: few; j_call: TRBJ1-3; d_call: .; cdr3_nt: TGTGCCAGCAGCAAAGGAAGGCGACAGGTCCAAACCGGCTCTGGAAACACCATATATTTT; cdr3_aa: CASSKGRRQVQTGSGNTIYF
v_call: TRBV25-1; clone_size: few; j_call: TRBJ2-1; d_call: .; cdr3_nt: TGTGCCAGCAGTGAATCAACTAGCTGGCAGTTCTTC; cdr3_aa: CASSESTSWQFF
v_call: TRBV30; clone_size: .; j_call: TRBJ1-2; d_call: .; cdr3_nt: TGTGCCTGGAGTGTAGTATCTAACTATGGCTACACCTTC; cdr3_aa: CAWSVVSNYGYTF
v_call: TRBV7-8; clone_size: many; j_call: TRBJ2-3; d_call: .; cdr3_nt: TGTGCCAGCAGCCGTCGGGACCTAAGCACAGATACGCAGTATTTT; cdr3_aa: CASSRRDLSTDTQYF
v_call: TRBV11-2; clone_size: few; j_call: TRBJ2-5; d_call: .; cdr3_nt: TGTGCCAGCAGCTTAGGGATCCAGGGGCAAGAGACCCAGTACTTC; cdr3_aa: CASSLGIQGQETQYF
v_call: TRBV5-6; clone_size: .; j_call: TRBJ2-3; d_call: TRBD2; cdr3_nt: TGTGCCAGCAGCTTGGCCCAGGGAGGGTCAGATACGCAGTATTTT; cdr3_aa: CASSLAQGGSDTQYF
v_call: TRBV12-3/TRBV12-4; clone_size: few; j_call: TRBJ2-5; d_call: TRBD1; cdr3_nt: TGTGCCAGCAGTTTCGGGGACAGGGCCGGTGAGACCCAGTACTTC; cdr3_aa: CASSFGDRAGETQYF
v_call: TRBV7-8; clone_size: .; j_call: TRBJ2-7; d_call: .; cdr3_nt: TGTGCCAGCAGCCTCGGACAGCAACTTCCCTACGAGCAGTACTTC; cdr3_aa: CASSLGQQLPYEQYF
v_call: TRBV11-3; clone_size: .; j_call: TRBJ2-1; d_call: .; cdr3_nt: TGTGCCAGCAGCTTCGAGATGGGTGAGCAGTTCTTC; cdr3_aa: CASSFEMGEQFF
v_call: TRBV29-1; clone_size: .; j_call: TRBJ2-7; d_call: .; cdr3_nt: TGCAGCGTTGAAGTCGGGGACCCCTACGAGCAGTACTTC; cdr3_aa: CSVEVGDPYEQYF
v_call: TRBV5-6; clone_size: .; j_call: TRBJ2-2; d_call: TRBD2; cdr3_nt: TGTGCCAGCAGCTTTCCCTTTCCCGGGACTAGCGGGAGTCGTACCGGGGAGCTGTTTTTT; cdr3_aa: CASSFPFPGTSGSRTGELFF
v_call: TRBV27; clone_size: .; j_call: TRBJ1-2; d_call: TRBD1; cdr3_nt: TGTGCCAGCAGTCCCATCGACAGGGGGCGGGATGGCTACACCTTC; cdr3_aa: CASSPIDRGRDGYTF
v_call: TRBV2; clone_size: few; j_call: TRBJ2-2; d_call: .; cdr3_nt: TGTGCCAGCAGTGACGGGATTTGGCGGCTGAAAACCGGGGAGCTGTTTTTT; cdr3_aa: CASSDGIWRLKTGELFF
v_call: TRBV29-1; clone_size: .; j_call: TRBJ1-2; d_call: TRBD1; cdr3_nt: TGCAGCGTTGAATATAGGCAGGGGGCGCGGTGGGGCTACACCTTC; cdr3_aa: CSVEYRQGARWGYTF
v_call: TRBV9; clone_size: few; j_call: TRBJ2-2; d_call: .; cdr3_nt: TGTGCCAGCAGCGTAGAGCCTAGTTCCCTTGAAACCGGGGAGCTGTTTTTT; cdr3_aa: CASSVEPSSLETGELFF
v_call: TRBV7-7; clone_size: .; j_call: TRBJ2-5; d_call: .; cdr3_nt: TGTGCCAGCAGCCTAGGGGCAACCGGAGAGCAAGAGACCCAGTACTTC; cdr3_aa: CASSLGATGEQETQYF
v_call: TRBV12-3/TRBV12-4; clone_size: .; j_call: TRBJ2-2; d_call: TRBD2; cdr3_nt: TGTGCCAGCAGTTCTCGGACTAGCATCGCCGGGGAGCTGTTTTTT; cdr3_aa: CASSSRTSIAGELFF
v_call: TRBV7-3; clone_size: few; j_call: TRBJ2-4; d_call: TRBD2; cdr3_nt: TGTGCCAGCAGCTTAACGTCCCCAGCGGGAGGTCTAAACATTCAGTACTTC; cdr3_aa: CASSLTSPAGGLNIQYF
v_call: TRBV6-5; clone_size: many; j_call: TRBJ2-1; d_call: .; cdr3_nt: TGTGCCAGCAGTTACTGGCGGCAATCCAATGAGCAGTTCTTC; cdr3_aa: CASSYWRQSNEQFF
v_call: TRBV14; clone_size: .; j_call: TRBJ2-4; d_call: .; cdr3_nt: TGTGCCAGCAGCCACCGTATAAGGAAAAACATTCAGTACTTC; cdr3_aa: CASSHRIRKNIQYF
v_call: TRBV4-1; clone_size: few; j_call: TRBJ2-7; d_call: .; cdr3_nt: TGCGCCAGCAGCCAAGATACAGCGCTTACCTACGAGCAGTACTTC; cdr3_aa: CASSQDTALTYEQYF
v_call: TRBV12-3/TRBV12-4; clone_size: few; j_call: TRBJ2-4; d_call: TRBD1; cdr3_nt: TGTGCCAGCAGTTCCCGTACGACAGGGGAGGCCAAAAACATTCAGTACTTC; cdr3_aa: CASSSRTTGEAKNIQYF
v_call: TRBV9; clone_size: .; j_call: TRBJ1-4; d_call: .; cdr3_nt: TGTGCCAGCAGCGCGACCGTGAAGGAAAAACTGTTTTTT; cdr3_aa: CASSATVKEKLFF
v_call: TRBV5-1; clone_size: .; j_call: TRBJ2-1; d_call: TRBD2; cdr3_nt: TGCGCCAGCAGCGGACCGATACTAGCGGATAAAATGATGCAGTTCTTC; cdr3_aa: CASSGPILADKMMQFF
v_call: TRBV11-2; clone_size: .; j_call: TRBJ2-6; d_call: TRBD1; cdr3_nt: TGTGCCAGCAGCTCATTACAGGGGGCTACTTTCGAATATTCTGGGGCCAACGTCCTGACTTTC; cdr3_aa: CASSSLQGATFEYSGANVLTF
v_call: TRBV12-3/TRBV12-4; clone_size: .; j_call: TRBJ2-2; d_call: .; cdr3_nt: TGTGCCAGCAGTTTAGCGCCAGGTACCGGGGAGCTGTTTTTT; cdr3_aa: CASSLAPGTGELFF
v_call: TRBV4-2; clone_size: few; j_call: TRBJ2-1; d_call: TRBD2; cdr3_nt: TGTGCCAGCAGCCCCCCCACTAGCGGCGATGAGCAGTTCTTC; cdr3_aa: CASSPPTSGDEQFF
v_call: TRBV20-1; clone_size: many; j_call: TRBJ2-5; d_call: .; cdr3_nt: TGCAGTGCTAGTGGGGGGCTGGAGACCCAGTACTTC; cdr3_aa: CSASGGLETQYF
v_call: TRBV7-9; clone_size: .; j_call: TRBJ2-2; d_call: .; cdr3_nt: TGTGCCAGCAGCTCCTGGACAGAGTGGGCCGGGGAGCTGTTTTTT; cdr3_aa: CASSSWTEWAGELFF
v_call: TRBV20-1; clone_size: few; j_call: TRBJ2-4; d_call: .; cdr3_nt: TGCAGTGCGCGGGACAGCCCTATAGCCAAAAACATTCAGTACTTC; cdr3_aa: CSARDSPIAKNIQYF
v_call: TRBV20-1; clone_size: few; j_call: TRBJ1-2; d_call: .; cdr3_nt: TGCAGTGCTAGAGATCTGGGGATGATAGGTGGCTACACCTTC; cdr3_aa: CSARDLGMIGGYTF
v_call: TRBV2; clone_size: few; j_call: TRBJ2-1; d_call: .; cdr3_nt: TGTGCCAGCAGTAGGGATCCGGGAAGGTTCGATGAGCAGTTCTTC; cdr3_aa: CASSRDPGRFDEQFF
v_call: TRBV20-1; clone_size: .; j_call: TRBJ1-5; d_call: .; cdr3_nt: TGCAGTGCTCCAAGTGTCAGGGGAAATCAGCCCCAGCATTTT; cdr3_aa: CSAPSVRGNQPQHF
v_call: TRBV20-1; clone_size: .; j_call: TRBJ2-3; d_call: .; cdr3_nt: TGCAGTGTTCCGCACGGGCGGTACACAGATACGCAGTATTTT; cdr3_aa: CSVPHGRYTDTQYF
v_call: TRBV12-5; clone_size: few; j_call: TRBJ1-4; d_call: .; cdr3_nt: TGTGCTAGTGGTTTGTGGGGTCTGGCTAATGAAAAACTGTTTTTT; cdr3_aa: CASGLWGLANEKLFF
v_call: TRBV29-1; clone_size: many; j_call: TRBJ2-7; d_call: .; cdr3_nt: TGCAGCTTCACGACAGCCTCCTACGAGCAGTACTTC; cdr3_aa: CSFTTASYEQYF
v_call: TRBV12-3/TRBV12-4; clone_size: .; j_call: TRBJ2-1; d_call: TRBD1; cdr3_nt: TGTGCCAGCACCTATCGACAGGGGCCAATACAGGATGAGCAGTTCTTC; cdr3_aa: CASTYRQGPIQDEQFF
v_call: TRBV29-1; clone_size: .; j_call: TRBJ1-2; d_call: .; cdr3_nt: TGCAGCGTTGAAGGGGGCTTTTATGCCTACACCTTC; cdr3_aa: CSVEGGFYAYTF
v_call: TRBV12-3/TRBV12-4; clone_size: .; j_call: TRBJ2-3; d_call: .; cdr3_nt: TGTGCCAGCAGTTACCGGGACGCCAGCACAGATACGCAGTATTTT; cdr3_aa: CASSYRDASTDTQYF
v_call: TRBV12-3/TRBV12-4; clone_size: .; j_call: TRBJ1-2; d_call: .; cdr3_nt: TGTGCCAGCAGTTTAGCGCGTATGGGCATCTATGGCTACACCTTC; cdr3_aa: CASSLARMGIYGYTF
v_call: TRBV5-6; clone_size: few; j_call: TRBJ2-3; d_call: .; cdr3_nt: TGTGCCAGCAGCTTGGAACTAGTGGGTACAGATACGCAGTATTTT; cdr3_aa: CASSLELVGTDTQYF
v_call: TRBV27; clone_size: few; j_call: TRBJ2-1; d_call: .; cdr3_nt: TGTGCCAGCAGCGTTCTACAGAGCTACAATGAGCAGTTCTTC; cdr3_aa: CASSVLQSYNEQFF
v_call: TRBV4-1; clone_size: .; j_call: TRBJ2-3; d_call: .; cdr3_nt: TGCGCCAGCAGCTGGGGGCCACGATTCCCAGATACGCAGTATTTT; cdr3_aa: CASSWGPRFPDTQYF
v_call: TRBV5-6; clone_size: once; j_call: TRBJ2-5; d_call: TRBD2; cdr3_nt: TGTGCCAGCAGCCGCGGGAGTGGGGAGACCCAGTACTTC; cdr3_aa: CASSRGSGETQYF
v_call: TRBV12-3/TRBV12-4; clone_size: few; j_call: TRBJ2-7; d_call: TRBD1; cdr3_nt: TGTGCCAGCAGGCACGGGACAGGCTACGAGCAGTACTTC; cdr3_aa: CASRHGTGYEQYF
v_call: TRBV9; clone_size: .; j_call: TRBJ2-2; d_call: .; cdr3_nt: TGTGCCAGCGGGCAGGCTAACACCGGGGAGCTGTTTTTT; cdr3_aa: CASGQANTGELFF
v_call: TRBV5-1; clone_size: .; j_call: TRBJ2-7; d_call: .; cdr3_nt: TGCGCCAGCAGCCATAGGCCGGGCCAGCAGAAGGGTCCGCACTACGAGCAGTACTTC; cdr3_aa: CASSHRPGQQKGPHYEQYF
v_call: TRBV7-2; clone_size: .; j_call: TRBJ1-4; d_call: .; cdr3_nt: TGTGCCAGCAGCTCCCGTCGCCCGGGGCTGAGCATTGAAAAACTGTTTTTT; cdr3_aa: CASSSRRPGLSIEKLFF
v_call: TRBV29-1; clone_size: few; j_call: TRBJ1-1; d_call: .; cdr3_nt: TGCAGCGTTGAAGGGGGACTCACTGAAGCTTTCTTT; cdr3_aa: CSVEGGLTEAFF
v_call: TRBV7-9; clone_size: .; j_call: TRBJ2-7; d_call: TRBD2; cdr3_nt: TGTGCCAGCAGCTTAGACGGAGCGGGAACTTTCTTCTACTTC; cdr3_aa: CASSLDGAGTFFYF
v_call: TRBV7-3; clone_size: few; j_call: TRBJ2-7; d_call: .; cdr3_nt: TGTGCCAGCAGCTTAAGAGTAGACCTCCCAACGCTCATGGACTTC; cdr3_aa: CASSLRVDLPTLMDF
v_call: TRBV7-9; clone_size: .; j_call: TRBJ2-7; d_call: .; cdr3_nt: TGTGCCAGCACAGGGGTGAGCCACGAGCAGTACTTC; cdr3_aa: CASTGVSHEQYF
v_call: TRBV4-2; clone_size: .; j_call: TRBJ2-4; d_call: TRBD2; cdr3_nt: TGTGCCAGCCGGAAGGGTGGTAGCGGGAGAGGGGGAAACATTCAGTACTTC; cdr3_aa: CASRKGGSGRGGNIQYF
v_call: TRBV18; clone_size: .; j_call: TRBJ2-7; d_call: .; cdr3_nt: TGTGCCAGCTCACCCCCTATAAGTCGCCAAATCTACGAGCAGTACTTC; cdr3_aa: CASSPPISRQIYEQYF
v_call: TRBV18; clone_size: .; j_call: TRBJ1-5; d_call: .; cdr3_nt: TGTGCCAGCTCACCACCGGGCAGGGAGGGCAATCAGCCCCAGCATTTT; cdr3_aa: CASSPPGREGNQPQHF
v_call: TRBV5-4; clone_size: .; j_call: TRBJ2-1; d_call: .; cdr3_nt: TGTGCCAGCAGCTGGGAGGCGGGCTCCAATGAGCAGTTCTTC; cdr3_aa: CASSWEAGSNEQFF